A single sample is the source of the 27 T cell receptor beta chains below, sequenced in a study of Graves' ophthalmopathy and Graves' hyperthyroidism. Amplification from RNA transcripts yielded the TCR beta CDR3 regions. HTBI-primed RT-PCR formed the first round, and a multiplex PCR formed the second. TCRdb re-analysed the multiplex PCR reads in MiXCR, keeping a single row per CDR3 protein. The table has under 350,000 distinct CDR3 sequences, around a sixth seen once. The sequencing sample was made of peripheral blood. These receptors all come from an adult man with Graves' ophthalmopathy.

This clonotype occurred many times. J is TRBJ1-1 and V is TRBV15; D may be TRBD1 (5 bases). The germline gives CDR1 LNHNV, CDR2 YYDKDF (reference sequence). The CDR3 has 15 amino acids. V lost 1 base, J lost 0 bases, and 9 bases lay in between. CDR3 in amino acids: CATSRGRGMNTEAFF. In DNA, the CDR3 is TGTGCCACCAGCAGAGGAAGGGGTATGAACACTGAAGCTTTCTTT. Variable domain in full (rest from reference TRBV15 and TRBJ1-1): DAMVIQNPRYQVTQFGKPVTLSCSQTLNHNVMYWYQQKSSQAPKLLFHYYDKDFNNEADTPDNFQSRRPNTSFCFLDIRSPGLGDTAMYLCATSRGRGMNTEAFFGQGTRLTVV.

This clonotype has ten or more counts. The genes are TRBV5-1 and TRBJ1-2; D gene uncertain. The CDR3 has 13 amino acids. V was cut by 7 bases and J by 3 bases, with 13 bases left in between. CDR1 is SGHRS, CDR2 YFSETQ, per germline. CDR3 in DNA: TGCGCCAGCCGTCTTGGTCCCGACTATGGCTACACCTTC. It yields the protein CASRLGPDYGYTF.

In this sample, this clonotype turned up many times. This chain connects TRBV28 to TRBJ1-1; TRBD1 matches 10 bases. With 6 bases clipped from V and 2 bases from J, the junction kept 9 bases outside the gene matches. From germline, CDR1 is MDHEN and CDR2 SYDVKM. The CDR3 spans 16 residues. The DNA of the CDR3 is TGTGCCAGCAGCCGAGGACAGGGGGAATTCAACACTGAAGCTTTCTTT. Encoded protein: CASSRGQGEFNTEAFF.

The sample holds many counts of this clonotype. This chain uses TRBV20-1 with TRBJ1-1; tentatively, D is TRBD1 (5 bases). The CDR3 is made up of 15 amino acids. V was shortened by 0 bases and J by 1 base, with 12 bases between the two germline ends. Germline V gene lookup returns CDR1 DFQATT and CDR2 SNEGSKA (reference sequence). For the CDR3, the DNA is TGCAGTGCTAGAGACCCCGGACAAGAGAACACTGAAGCTTTCTTT. Protein sequence: CSARDPGQENTEAFF.

Many counts were recorded for this clonotype. This chain joins TRBV2 and TRBJ2-6; D is uncertain. CDR1 is SNHLY, CDR2 FYNNEI, per germline. Deletions cut 7 bases from V and 2 bases from J, with 3 bases between. The CDR3 contains 12 residues. CDR3 protein: CASTPGANVLTF. In DNA, the CDR3 is TGTGCCAGCACCCCTGGGGCCAACGTCCTGACTTTC.

This clonotype has at least ten counts. The V call is TRBV5-1, the J call TRBJ2-5, with TRBD2 matching 8 bases. Germline CDR1 is SGHRS and CDR2 is YFSETQ. This CDR3 has 16 amino acids. Losses at the gene ends were 4 bases for V and 0 bases for J; bases not matched to a gene: 8. The DNA of the CDR3 is TGCGCCAGCAGCCCGAGAGCGGGGGCTAACCAAGAGACCCAGTACTTC. It codes for CASSPRAGANQETQYF. The full variable domain, its missing parts supplied by reference TRBV5-1 and TRBJ2-5, is KAGVTQTPRYLIKTRGQQVTLSCSPISGHRSVSWYQQTPGQGLQFLFEYFSETQRNKGNFPGRFSGRQFSNSRSEMNVSTLELGDSALYLCASSPRAGANQETQYFGPGTRLLVL.

This clonotype was observed many times. V is TRBV5-1 and J is TRBJ1-2; TRBD1 matches at 7 bases. This CDR3 has 15 residues. Germline V CDR1 and CDR2: SGHRS, YFSETQ. J was trimmed by 4 bases and V by 5 bases; bases with no gene match: 11. CDR3 sequence: CASRKTGNFAYGYTF. CDR3 nucleotides: TGCGCCAGCAGGAAGACAGGGAATTTTGCCTATGGCTACACCTTC.

Worth noting for this clonotype: At one end the junction does not follow the germline gene, possibly because of a read error. This chain connects TRBV6-1 to TRBJ1-1; D is possibly TRBD1 (6 bases). There are 14 residues in the CDR3. CDR1 is MNHNS and CDR2 is SASEGT in the germline V gene. The CDR3 sequence is CASSQATGITEAFF. The CDR3 nucleotides are TGCGCCAGCAGCCAAGCCACAGGGATCACTGAAGCTTTCTTT.

This clonotype was counted only a few times. J is TRBJ2-5 and V is TRBV30, with 11 bases fitting TRBD2. Germline CDR1 and CDR2: GTSNPN and SVGIG (reference sequence). V trimming: 2 bases; J trimming: 2 bases; junction bases outside the gene matches: 1. This CDR3 has 14 amino acids. CDR3 region: CAWSSSGGQETQYF. The DNA of the CDR3 is TGTGCCTGGAGTTCTAGCGGGGGGCAAGAGACCCAGTACTTC.

This clonotype was recorded many times. V usage is TRBV2 and J usage is TRBJ1-6, with D maybe TRBD1 (5 bases). The CDR3 contains 16 residues. V was pared by 4 bases and J by 0 bases, with 10 bases between. CDR1 and CDR2 (germline): SNHLY, FYNNEI. The CDR3 is CASSVFGASYNSPLHF. The CDR3 DNA reads TGTGCCAGCAGTGTATTTGGGGCCTCCTATAATTCACCCCTCCACTTT.

This clonotype was recorded at least ten times. CDR3 sequence: CASSVQASFGELFF. The CDR3 coding sequence is TGTGCCAGCAGCGTACAGGCTAGCTTCGGGGAGCTGTTTTTT. The chain employs TRBV9 and TRBJ2-2, with D possibly matching TRBD2 (5 bases). V was shortened by 1 base and J by 7 bases, with 11 bases between the two germline ends. This CDR3 has 14 amino acids. The V gene's germline CDR1 is SGDLS and CDR2 YYNGEE.

The rearrangement links TRBV6-1 to TRBJ1-3; tentative D call: TRBD1 (6 bases). Trimming cost V 6 bases and J 2 bases, with 20 bases left between them. The CDR3 sequence is 17 residues long. Per the germline V gene, CDR1 is MNHNS and CDR2 is SASEGT. This CDR3 reads CASRMTSGDVAGNTIYF. The CDR3 DNA sequence: TGTGCCAGCAGAATGACGTCAGGGGATGTCGCTGGAAACACCATATATTTT.

There are many counts of this clonotype. This rearrangement joins TRBV7-8 to TRBJ2-2; TRBD1 matches 9 bases. CDR1 is SGHVS and CDR2 is FQNEAQ in the germline V gene. With V trimmed by 10 bases and J by 4 bases, 10 bases remained unmatched. The CDR3 has 15 residues. CDR3 sequence: CATDRDRVITGELFF. CDR3 DNA sequence: TGTGCCACCGACCGGGACAGGGTAATCACCGGGGAGCTGTTTTTT.

At least ten counts were recorded for this clonotype. No conserved phenylalanine or tryptophan is present at the end of the CDR3, so a read error is the likely explanation. The chain recombines TRBV29-1 with TRBJ1-2, with a tentative D call TRBD1 (5 bases). Trimming took off 0 bases at V and 6 bases at J, with 8 bases between the two ends. The V gene's germline CDR1 is SQVTM and CDR2 ANQGSEA. This CDR3 has 12 residues. CDR3 in DNA: TGCAGCGTTGAAGATCTGGGGGATGGCTACACCCTC. Translating it yields CSVEDLGDGYTL.

This clonotype has a count of ten or more. The gene calls are TRBV20-1 and TRBJ1-1; no definite D call. V was pared by 0 bases and J by 0 bases, with 14 bases between. The CDR3 spans 16 residues. Germline-derived CDR1 and CDR2 are DFQATT and SNEGSKA (reference sequence). The CDR3 nucleotides are TGCAGTGCTAGAGATGAAGCGAATATGATGAACACTGAAGCTTTCTTT. It yields the protein CSARDEANMMNTEAFF.

This clonotype has ten or more counts. The gene calls are TRBV6-1 and TRBJ2-7; D not certain. The CDR3 is made up of 12 amino acids. From germline, CDR1 is MNHNS and CDR2 SASEGT. Trimming stripped 6 bases from V and 3 bases from J, with 9 bases between. CDR3 DNA: TGTGCCAGCAGCCAAGTGATCTACGAGCAGTACTTC. The encoded protein is CASSQVIYEQYF.

This clonotype showed up many times. The chain carries TRBV18 and TRBJ1-3; D remains ambiguous. Germline V gene lookup returns CDR1 KGHSH and CDR2 LQKENI. V lost 3 bases, J lost 1 base, and 7 bases lay in between. The CDR3 loop spans 14 amino acids. CDR3: CASSPLASGNTIYF. CDR3 nucleotides: TGTGCCAGCTCACCTTTGGCATCTGGAAACACCATATATTTT.

This clonotype has at least ten counts. J is TRBJ1-1 and V is TRBV6-2 or TRBV6-3; D is uncertain. With 7 bases removed from V and 0 bases from J, the gap between germline ends came to 12 bases. CDR3 size: 14 residues. Germline V gene lookup returns CDR1 MNHEY and CDR2 SVGEGT. In nucleotides, the CDR3 is TGTGCCAGCAAAGGGAATTTTATGAACACTGAAGCTTTCTTT. It encodes CASKGNFMNTEAFF.

The gene calls are TRBV15 and TRBJ1-3; a possible D gene is TRBD1 (6 bases). Deletions cut 10 bases from V and 0 bases from J, with 16 bases between. CDR3 length: 15 amino acids. Germline V gene data show CDR1 as LNHNV and CDR2 as YYDKDF (reference sequence). CDR3 loop: CASRQQGISGNTIYF. CDR3 bases: TGTGCCAGCAGGCAACAGGGTATCTCTGGAAACACCATATATTTT.

The table lists this clonotype with many counts. This chain links TRBV30 with TRBJ2-7; D not resolved. V was pared by 5 bases and J by 1 base, with 9 bases between. Germline assignment: CDR1 GTSNPN and CDR2 SVGIG (reference sequence). The CDR3 contains 12 residues. The CDR3 DNA sequence: TGTGCCTGGTCTGACATGTCCTACGAGCAGTACTTC. Protein sequence: CAWSDMSYEQYF.

This clonotype was detected ten times or more. The gene calls are TRBV12-3 or TRBV12-4 and TRBJ1-1; D call uncertain. There are 14 residues in the CDR3. The V end lost 6 bases, the J end lost 1 base, and 12 bases lay between the germline ends. In DNA form, the CDR3 reads TGTGCCAGCAGCGGACCGTCCTCGAACACTGAAGCTTTCTTT. It yields the protein CASSGPSSNTEAFF.

Ten or more counts support this clonotype. The rearrangement joins TRBV7-8 to TRBJ2-5; TRBD1 aligns across 9 bases. V lost 4 bases, J lost 4 bases, and 4 bases stayed unmatched. Germline loops: CDR1 SGHVS, CDR2 FQNEAQ. The CDR3 has 14 residues. The CDR3 region has the DNA TGTGCCAGCAGCTGGACAGGGGTCGCAGAGACCCAGTACTTC. Its translation is CASSWTGVAETQYF.

Ten or more counts support this clonotype. This chain links TRBV19 with TRBJ2-7, with TRBD1 identical over 8 bases. Germline V lookup: CDR1 LNHDA, CDR2 SQIVND (reference sequence). This CDR3 has 14 residues. The V gene end was trimmed by 3 bases and the J gene end by 4 bases; junction bases not matched to a gene: 5. CDR3 amino acids: CASSISGTGYEQYF. DNA of the CDR3: TGTGCCAGTAGTATCTCCGGGACAGGTTACGAGCAGTACTTC.

This clonotype appeared many times. The chain carries TRBV29-1 and TRBJ1-2; no definite D call. Trimming took 2 bases from V and 8 from J, leaving 24 bases between them. The CDR3 runs 16 residues. The V gene's germline CDR1 is SQVTM and CDR2 ANQGSEA. CDR3 bases: TGCAGCGTTGAAAAGTCTCCAACGGCGCGGGTCTGGGGCTACACCTTC. Its protein is CSVEKSPTARVWGYTF.

The V gene is TRBV7-9, the J gene TRBJ2-5, with D perhaps TRBD1 (6 bases). The germline gives CDR1 SEHNR, CDR2 FQNEAQ (reference sequence). V lost 5 bases to trimming and J lost 5 bases, with 24 bases between them. This CDR3 spans 17 amino acids. The CDR3 nucleotides are TGTGCCAGCAGCAACGAAAAGTGGCAGGGGCTTTCGGAGACCCAGTACTTC. This translates into CASSNEKWQGLSETQYF.

Of note for this clonotype: This may stem from a read error, because a much larger clone lies one nucleotide away. The V call is TRBV5-4, the J call TRBJ2-2, with 10 nucleotides matching TRBD1. The CDR3 is made up of 17 amino acids. Germline CDR1 SGHNT, CDR2 YYREEE (reference sequence). CDR3 loop: CTSSSRLRTGGTGELFF. The DNA for the CDR3 is TGTACCAGCAGCTCTAGGTTGAGGACAGGGGGCACCGGGGAGCTGTTTTTT.

This clonotype has more than one count but fewer than ten. This rearrangement joins TRBV20-1 to TRBJ1-1; 7 positions match TRBD1. J gave up 7 bases and V 4 bases, and 9 bases lay outside the gene matches. Germline values: CDR1 DFQATT, CDR2 SNEGSKA (reference sequence). This CDR3 is 13 amino acids long. In DNA, the CDR3 is TGCAGTGCTACTGGGACAGTCGCCCATGAAGCTTTCTTT. It codes for CSATGTVAHEAFF.